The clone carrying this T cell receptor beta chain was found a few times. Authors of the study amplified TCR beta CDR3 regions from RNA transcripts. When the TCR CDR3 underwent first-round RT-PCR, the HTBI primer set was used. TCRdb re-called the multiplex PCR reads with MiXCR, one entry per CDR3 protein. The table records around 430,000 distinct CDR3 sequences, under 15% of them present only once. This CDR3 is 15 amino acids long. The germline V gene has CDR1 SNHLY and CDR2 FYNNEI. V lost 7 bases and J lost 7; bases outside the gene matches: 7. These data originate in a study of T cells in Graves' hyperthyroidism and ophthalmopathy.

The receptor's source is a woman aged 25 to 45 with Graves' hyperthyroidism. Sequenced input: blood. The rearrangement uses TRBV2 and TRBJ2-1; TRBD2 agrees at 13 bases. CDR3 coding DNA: TGTGCCAGCAACCCGACTAGCGGGAGGTGGAATGAGCAGTTCTTC. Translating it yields CASNPTSGRWNEQFF. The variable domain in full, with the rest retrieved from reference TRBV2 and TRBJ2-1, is EPEVTQTPSHQVTQMGQEVILRCVPISNHLYFYWYRQILGQKVEFLVSFYNNEISEKSEIFDDQFSVERPDGSNFTLKIRSTKLEDSAMYFCASNPTSGRWNEQFFGPGTRLTVL.